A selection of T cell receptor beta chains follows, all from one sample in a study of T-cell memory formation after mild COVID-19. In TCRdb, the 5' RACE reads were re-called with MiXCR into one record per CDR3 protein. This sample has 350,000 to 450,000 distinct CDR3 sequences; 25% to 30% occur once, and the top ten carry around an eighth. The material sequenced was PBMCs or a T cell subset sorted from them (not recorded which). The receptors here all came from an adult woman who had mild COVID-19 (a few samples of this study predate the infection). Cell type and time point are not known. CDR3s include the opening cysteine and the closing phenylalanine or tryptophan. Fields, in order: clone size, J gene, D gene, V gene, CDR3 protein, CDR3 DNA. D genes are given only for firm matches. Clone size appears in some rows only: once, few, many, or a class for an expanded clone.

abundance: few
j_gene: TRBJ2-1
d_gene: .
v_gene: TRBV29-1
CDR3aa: CSVQDVLEFF
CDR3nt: TGCAGCGTTCAGGACGTTTTGGAGTTCTTC

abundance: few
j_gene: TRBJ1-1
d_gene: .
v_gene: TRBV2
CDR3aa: CASSEHSRVNTEAFF
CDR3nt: TGTGCCAGCAGTGAACACTCCAGGGTGAACACTGAAGCTTTCTTT

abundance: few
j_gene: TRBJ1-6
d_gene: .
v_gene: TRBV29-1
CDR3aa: CSVLDGRNSPLHF
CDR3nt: TGCAGCGTTCTGGACGGTCGAAATTCACCCCTCCACTTT

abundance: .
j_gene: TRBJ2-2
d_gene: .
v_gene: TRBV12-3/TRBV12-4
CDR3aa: CASSLAYYANTGELFF
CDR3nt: TGTGCCAGCAGTTTAGCTTACTACGCTAACACCGGGGAGCTGTTTTTT

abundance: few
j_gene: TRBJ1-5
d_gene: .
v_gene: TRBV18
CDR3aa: CASSIQENQPQHF
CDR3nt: TGTGCCAGCTCAATACAGGAGAATCAGCCCCAGCATTTT

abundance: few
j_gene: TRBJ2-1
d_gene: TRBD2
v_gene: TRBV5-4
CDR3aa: CASSHGGGGYNEQFF
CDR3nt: TGTGCCAGCAGCCATGGGGGGGGTGGCTACAATGAGCAGTTCTTC

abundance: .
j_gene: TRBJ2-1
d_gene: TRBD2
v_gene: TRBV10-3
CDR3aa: CAISGLAGGPGNEQFF
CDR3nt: TGTGCCATCAGTGGACTAGCGGGGGGGCCCGGTAATGAGCAGTTCTTC

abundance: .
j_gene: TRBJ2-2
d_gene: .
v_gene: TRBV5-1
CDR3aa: CASSLVQGGTGELFF
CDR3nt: TGCGCCAGCAGCTTGGTCCAGGGGGGCACCGGGGAGCTGTTTTTT

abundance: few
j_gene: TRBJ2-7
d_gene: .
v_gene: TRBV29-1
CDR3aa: CSARALSYEQYF
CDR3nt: TGCAGCGCCCGGGCACTATCCTACGAGCAGTACTTC

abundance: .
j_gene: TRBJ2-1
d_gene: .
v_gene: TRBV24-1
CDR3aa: CATSERAGPVGNEQFF
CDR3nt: TGTGCCACCAGTGAGAGAGCGGGCCCGGTCGGGAATGAGCAGTTCTTC

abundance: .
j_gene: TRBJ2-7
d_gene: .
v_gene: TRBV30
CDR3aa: CAWRGPSYEQYF
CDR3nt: TGTGCCTGGAGGGGACCCTCCTACGAGCAGTACTTC

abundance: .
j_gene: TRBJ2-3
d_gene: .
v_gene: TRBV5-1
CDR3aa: CASSLLGSTDTQYF
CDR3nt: TGCGCCAGCAGCTTGCTAGGAAGCACAGATACGCAGTATTTT

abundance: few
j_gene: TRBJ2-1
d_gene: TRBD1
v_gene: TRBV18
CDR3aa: CASSPTGGVINEQFF
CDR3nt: TGTGCCAGCTCACCCACAGGGGGCGTAATCAATGAGCAGTTCTTC

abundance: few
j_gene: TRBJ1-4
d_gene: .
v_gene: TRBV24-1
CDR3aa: CATSVGSGNEKLFF
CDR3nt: TGTGCCACCAGTGTTGGGTCAGGGAACGAAAAACTGTTTTTT

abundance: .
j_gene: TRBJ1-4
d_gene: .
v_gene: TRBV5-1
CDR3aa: CASSLAGRRGEKLFF
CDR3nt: TGCGCCAGCAGCTTGGCCGGCAGGCGGGGCGAAAAACTGTTTTTT

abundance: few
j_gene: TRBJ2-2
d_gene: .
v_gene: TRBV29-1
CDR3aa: CSVKETHTGELFF
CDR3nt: TGCAGCGTAAAGGAGACCCACACCGGGGAGCTGTTTTTT

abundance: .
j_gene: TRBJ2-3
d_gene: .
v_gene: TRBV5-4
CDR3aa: CASSLGSPATDTQYF
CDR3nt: TGTGCCAGCAGCTTGGGCAGCCCAGCCACAGATACGCAGTATTTT

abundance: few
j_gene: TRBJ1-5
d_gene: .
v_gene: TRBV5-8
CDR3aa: CASSLYPGVINQPQHF
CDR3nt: TGTGCCAGCAGCTTGTACCCAGGGGTGATCAATCAGCCCCAGCATTTT

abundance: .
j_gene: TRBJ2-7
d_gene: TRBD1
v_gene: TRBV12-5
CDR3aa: CASGSRTGAYEQYF
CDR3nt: TGTGCTAGTGGTTCCCGGACAGGGGCCTACGAGCAGTACTTC

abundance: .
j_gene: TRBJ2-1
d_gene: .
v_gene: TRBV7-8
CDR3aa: CASSLAPNLSQFF
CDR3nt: TGTGCCAGCAGCTTAGCCCCAAACTTAAGCCAGTTCTTC

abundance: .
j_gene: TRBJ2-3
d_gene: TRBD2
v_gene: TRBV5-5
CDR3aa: CASSLEVAGLRLTDTQYF
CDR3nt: TGTGCCAGCAGCTTGGAAGTTGCGGGACTACGCCTAACAGATACGCAGTATTTT

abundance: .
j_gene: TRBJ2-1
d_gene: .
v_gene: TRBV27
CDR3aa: CASREIAEGLRGQFF
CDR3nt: TGTGCCAGCAGAGAAATAGCGGAGGGCCTAAGGGGGCAGTTCTTC

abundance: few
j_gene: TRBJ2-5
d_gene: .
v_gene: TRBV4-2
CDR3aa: CASSQQGPPQETQYF
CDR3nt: TGTGCCAGCAGCCAACAGGGGCCCCCTCAAGAGACCCAGTACTTC

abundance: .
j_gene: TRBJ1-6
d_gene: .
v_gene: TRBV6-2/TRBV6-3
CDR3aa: CASSYLVNSPLHF
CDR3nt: TGTGCCAGCAGCTACCTGGTAAATTCACCCCTCCACTTT

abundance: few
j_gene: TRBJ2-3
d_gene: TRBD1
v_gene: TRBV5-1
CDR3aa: CASRDGQGTDTQYF
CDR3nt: TGCGCCAGCAGGGACGGACAGGGCACAGATACGCAGTATTTT

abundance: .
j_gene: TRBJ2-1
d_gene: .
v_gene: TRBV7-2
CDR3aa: CASSLSGRSSYNEQFF
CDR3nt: TGTGCCAGCAGCCTATCAGGGCGGAGCTCCTACAATGAGCAGTTCTTC

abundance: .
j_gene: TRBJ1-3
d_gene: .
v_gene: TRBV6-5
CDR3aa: CASSETDIGNTIYF
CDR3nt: TGTGCCAGCAGCGAGACAGATATTGGAAACACCATATATTTT

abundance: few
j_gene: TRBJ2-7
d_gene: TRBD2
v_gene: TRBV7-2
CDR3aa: CASSLMTSGGRSSYEQYF
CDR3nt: TGTGCCAGCAGCTTAATGACTAGCGGGGGCCGAAGCTCCTACGAGCAGTACTTC

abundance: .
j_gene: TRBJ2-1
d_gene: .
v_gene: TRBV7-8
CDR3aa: CASSSQGEEQFF
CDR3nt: TGTGCCAGCAGCTCACAAGGGGAGGAGCAGTTCTTC